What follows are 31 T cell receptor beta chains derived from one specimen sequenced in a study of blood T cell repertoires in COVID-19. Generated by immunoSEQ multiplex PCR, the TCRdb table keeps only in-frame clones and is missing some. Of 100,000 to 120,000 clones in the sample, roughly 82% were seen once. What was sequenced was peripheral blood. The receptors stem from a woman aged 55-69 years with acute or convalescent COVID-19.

The CDR3 DNA sequence: TGTGCCAGCAGCTTGACTAGCCGGTCCTACGAGCAGTACTTC. Translating gives CASSLTSRSYEQYF. The gene calls are TRBV5-8 and TRBJ2-7; a weak D match, TRBD2 (6 bases). The length of the CDR3 is 14 residues. Looked up from germline, CDR1 is SGHTS and CDR2 is YDEGEE. Between the trimmed V and J ends, which lost 1 base and 1 base, there was a span of 9 bases.

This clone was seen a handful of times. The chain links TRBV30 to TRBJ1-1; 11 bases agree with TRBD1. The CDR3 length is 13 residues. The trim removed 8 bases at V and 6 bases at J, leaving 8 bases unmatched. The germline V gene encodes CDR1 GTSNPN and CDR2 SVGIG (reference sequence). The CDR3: CATDRGHRAEAFF. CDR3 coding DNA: TGTGCCACGGACAGGGGGCATAGAGCTGAAGCTTTCTTT.

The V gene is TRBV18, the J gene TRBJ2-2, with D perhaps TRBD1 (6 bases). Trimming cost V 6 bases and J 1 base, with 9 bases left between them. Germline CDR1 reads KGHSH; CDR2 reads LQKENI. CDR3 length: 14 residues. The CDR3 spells CASSQGQNTGELFF. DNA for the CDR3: TGTGCCAGCTCCCAGGGACAGAACACCGGGGAGCTGTTTTTT.

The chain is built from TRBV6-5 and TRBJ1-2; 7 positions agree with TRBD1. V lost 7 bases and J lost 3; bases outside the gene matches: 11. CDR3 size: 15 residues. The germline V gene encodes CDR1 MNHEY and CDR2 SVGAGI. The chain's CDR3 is CASTVSTGFDYGYTF. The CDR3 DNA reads TGTGCCAGCACCGTATCGACAGGGTTCGACTATGGCTACACCTTC.

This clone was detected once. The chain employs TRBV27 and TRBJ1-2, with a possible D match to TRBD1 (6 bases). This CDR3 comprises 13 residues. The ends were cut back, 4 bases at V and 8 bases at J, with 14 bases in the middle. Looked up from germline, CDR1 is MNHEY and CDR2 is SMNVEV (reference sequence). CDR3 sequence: CASSWGGLEGYTF. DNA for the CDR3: TGTGCCAGCAGTTGGGGGGGGCTGGAGGGCTACACCTTC.

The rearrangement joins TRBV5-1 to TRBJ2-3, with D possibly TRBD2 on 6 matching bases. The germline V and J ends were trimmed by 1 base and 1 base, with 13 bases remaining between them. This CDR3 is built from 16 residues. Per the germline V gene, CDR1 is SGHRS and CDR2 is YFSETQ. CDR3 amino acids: CASSLHEGGGTDTQYF. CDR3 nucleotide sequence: TGCGCCAGCAGCTTGCACGAGGGAGGCGGCACAGATACGCAGTATTTT. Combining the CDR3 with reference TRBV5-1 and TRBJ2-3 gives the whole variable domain KAGVTQTPRYLIKTRGQQVTLSCSPISGHRSVSWYQQTPGQGLQFLFEYFSETQRNKGNFPGRFSGRQFSNSRSEMNVSTLELGDSALYLCASSLHEGGGTDTQYFGPGTRLTVL.

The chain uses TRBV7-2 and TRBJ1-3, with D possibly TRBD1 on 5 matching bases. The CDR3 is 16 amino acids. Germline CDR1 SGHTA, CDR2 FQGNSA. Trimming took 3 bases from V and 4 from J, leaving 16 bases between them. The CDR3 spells CASSFRTRAAGNTIYF. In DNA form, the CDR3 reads TGTGCCAGCAGCTTCCGGACCAGGGCGGCAGGAAACACCATATATTTT.

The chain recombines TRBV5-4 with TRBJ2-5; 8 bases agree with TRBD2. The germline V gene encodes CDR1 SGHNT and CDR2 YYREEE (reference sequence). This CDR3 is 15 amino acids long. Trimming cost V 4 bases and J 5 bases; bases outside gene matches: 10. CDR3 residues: CASSPGGLADETQYF. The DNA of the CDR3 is TGTGCCAGCAGCCCTGGCGGACTAGCTGATGAGACCCAGTACTTC.

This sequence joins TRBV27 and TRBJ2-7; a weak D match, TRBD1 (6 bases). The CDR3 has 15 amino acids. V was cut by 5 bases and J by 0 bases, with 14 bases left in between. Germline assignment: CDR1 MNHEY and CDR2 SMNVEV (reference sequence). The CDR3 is CASSPRTVTSYEQYF. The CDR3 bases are TGTGCCAGCAGTCCAAGGACAGTCACCTCCTACGAGCAGTACTTC.

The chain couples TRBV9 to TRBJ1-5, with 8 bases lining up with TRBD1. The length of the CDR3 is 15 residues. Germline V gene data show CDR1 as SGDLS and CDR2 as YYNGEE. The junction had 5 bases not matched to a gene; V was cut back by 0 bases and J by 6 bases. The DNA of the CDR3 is TGTGCCAGCAGCGTAGAACAGGGGGATGGTCAGCCCCAGCATTTT. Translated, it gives CASSVEQGDGQPQHF.

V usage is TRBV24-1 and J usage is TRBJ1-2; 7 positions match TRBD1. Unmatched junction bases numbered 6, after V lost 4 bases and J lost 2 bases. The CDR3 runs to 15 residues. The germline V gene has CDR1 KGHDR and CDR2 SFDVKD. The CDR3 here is CATSDHRQGNYGYTF. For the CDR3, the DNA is TGTGCCACCAGTGACCACCGACAGGGAAACTATGGCTACACCTTC.

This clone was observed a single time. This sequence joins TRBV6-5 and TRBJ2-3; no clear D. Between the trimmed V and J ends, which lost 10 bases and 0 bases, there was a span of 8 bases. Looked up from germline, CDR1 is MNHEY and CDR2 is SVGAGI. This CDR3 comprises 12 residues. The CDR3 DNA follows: TGTGCCACGTCGGGTAGCACAGATACGCAGTATTTT. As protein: CATSGSTDTQYF.

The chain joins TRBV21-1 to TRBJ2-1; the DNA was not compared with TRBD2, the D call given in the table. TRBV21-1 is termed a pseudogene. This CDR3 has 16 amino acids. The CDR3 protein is CASSKGVFDPGNEQFF. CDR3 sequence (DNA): TGTGCCAGCAGCAAAGGGGTTTTCGACCCGGGGAATGAGCAGTTCTTC.

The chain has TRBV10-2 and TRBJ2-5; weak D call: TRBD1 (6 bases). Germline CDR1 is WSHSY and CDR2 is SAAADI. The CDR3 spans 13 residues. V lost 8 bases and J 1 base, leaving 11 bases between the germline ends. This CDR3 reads CASLQGLQETQYF. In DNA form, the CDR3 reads TGCGCCAGCTTGCAGGGGCTCCAAGAGACCCAGTACTTC.

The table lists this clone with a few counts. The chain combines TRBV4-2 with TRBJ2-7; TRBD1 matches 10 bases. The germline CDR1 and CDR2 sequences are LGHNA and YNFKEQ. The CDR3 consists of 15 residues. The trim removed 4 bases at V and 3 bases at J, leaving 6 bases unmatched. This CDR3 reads CASSLGQGESYEQYF. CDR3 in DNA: TGTGCCAGCAGCCTAGGACAGGGGGAAAGCTACGAGCAGTACTTC.

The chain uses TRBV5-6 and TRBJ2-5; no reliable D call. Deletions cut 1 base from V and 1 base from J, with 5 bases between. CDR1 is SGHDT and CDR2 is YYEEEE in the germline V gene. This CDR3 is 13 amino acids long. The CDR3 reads CASSLPVQETQYF. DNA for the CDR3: TGTGCCAGCAGCTTGCCAGTCCAAGAGACCCAGTACTTC. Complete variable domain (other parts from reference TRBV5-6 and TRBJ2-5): DAGVTQSPTHLIKTRGQQVTLRCSPKSGHDTVSWYQQALGQGPQFIFQYYEEEERQRGNFPDRFSGHQFPNYSSELNVNALLLGDSALYLCASSLPVQETQYFGPGTRLLVL.

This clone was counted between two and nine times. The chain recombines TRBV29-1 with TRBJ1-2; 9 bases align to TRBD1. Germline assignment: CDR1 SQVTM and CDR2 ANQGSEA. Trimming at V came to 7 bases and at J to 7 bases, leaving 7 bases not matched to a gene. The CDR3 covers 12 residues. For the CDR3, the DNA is TGCAGCGGGGGGGGACAGGGACCTGGCTACACCTTC. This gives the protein CSGGGQGPGYTF.

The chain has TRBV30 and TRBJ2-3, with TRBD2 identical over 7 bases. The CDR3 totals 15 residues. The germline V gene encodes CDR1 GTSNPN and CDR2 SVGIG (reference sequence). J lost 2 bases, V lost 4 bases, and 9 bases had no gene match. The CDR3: CAWKTPGLNTDTQYF. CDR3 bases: TGTGCCTGGAAAACTCCGGGACTAAACACAGATACGCAGTATTTT.

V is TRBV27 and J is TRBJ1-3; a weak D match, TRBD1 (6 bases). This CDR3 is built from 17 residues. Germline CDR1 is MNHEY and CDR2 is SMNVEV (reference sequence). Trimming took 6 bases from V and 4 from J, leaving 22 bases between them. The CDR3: CASSPYPSPGTGNTIYF. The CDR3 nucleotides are TGTGCCAGCAGCCCATACCCGAGTCCCGGGACAGGAAACACCATATATTTT.

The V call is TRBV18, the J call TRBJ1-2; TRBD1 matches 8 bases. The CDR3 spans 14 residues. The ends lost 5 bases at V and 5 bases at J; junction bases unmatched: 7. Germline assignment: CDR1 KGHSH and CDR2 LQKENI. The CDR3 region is CASSSQTGEYGYTF. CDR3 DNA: TGTGCCAGCTCATCCCAGACAGGGGAATATGGCTACACCTTC.

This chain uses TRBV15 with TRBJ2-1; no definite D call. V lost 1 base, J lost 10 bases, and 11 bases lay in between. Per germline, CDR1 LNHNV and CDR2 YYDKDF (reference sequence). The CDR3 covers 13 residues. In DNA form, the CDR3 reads TGTGCCACCAGCAGAGCACGGCGGTCGGAGCAGTTCTTC. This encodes CATSRARRSEQFF.

The CDR3 sequence: CASSSTTVTGELFF. As DNA, the CDR3 is TGTGCCAGCAGCTCTACAACAGTAACCGGGGAGCTGTTTTTT. The V call is TRBV7-3, the J call TRBJ2-2; the D is unclear. V gave up 4 bases and J gave up 5 bases, with 11 bases separating them. CDR3 length: 14 amino acids. Germline CDR1 reads SGHTA; CDR2 reads FQGTGA.

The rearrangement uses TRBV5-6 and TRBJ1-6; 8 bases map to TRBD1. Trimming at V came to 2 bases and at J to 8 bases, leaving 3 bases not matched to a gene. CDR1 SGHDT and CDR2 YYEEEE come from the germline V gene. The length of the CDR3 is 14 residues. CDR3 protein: CASSFWDRHSPLHF. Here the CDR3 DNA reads TGTGCCAGCAGCTTCTGGGACAGGCATTCACCCCTCCACTTT.

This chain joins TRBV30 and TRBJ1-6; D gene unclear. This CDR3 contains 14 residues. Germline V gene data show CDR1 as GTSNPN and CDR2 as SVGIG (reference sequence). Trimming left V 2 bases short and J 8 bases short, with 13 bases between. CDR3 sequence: CAWSLGLTDSPLHF. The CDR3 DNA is TGTGCCTGGAGTCTAGGTTTGACCGATTCACCCCTCCACTTT.

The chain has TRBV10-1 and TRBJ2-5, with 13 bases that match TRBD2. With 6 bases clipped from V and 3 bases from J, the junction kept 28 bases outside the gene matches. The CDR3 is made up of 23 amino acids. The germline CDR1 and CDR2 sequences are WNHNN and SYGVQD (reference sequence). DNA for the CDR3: TGCGCCAGCAGGGGAGACGCGCGGAGGGACAGGGTCCCCGGGACTAGCGGGGAAGAGACCCAGTACTTC. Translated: CASRGDARRDRVPGTSGEETQYF.

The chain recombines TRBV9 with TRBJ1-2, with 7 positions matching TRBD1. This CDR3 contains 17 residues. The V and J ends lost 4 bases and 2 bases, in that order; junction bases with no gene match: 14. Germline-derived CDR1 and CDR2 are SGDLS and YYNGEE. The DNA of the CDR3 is TGTGCCAGCAGCATCCCCACCGGGACAGAGCTAAACTATGGCTACACCTTC. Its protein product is CASSIPTGTELNYGYTF.

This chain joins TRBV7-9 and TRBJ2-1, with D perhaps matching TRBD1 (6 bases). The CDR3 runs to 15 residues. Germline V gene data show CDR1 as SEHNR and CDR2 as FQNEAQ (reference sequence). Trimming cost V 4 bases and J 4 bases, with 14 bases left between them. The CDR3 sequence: CASSSPGQVYNEQFF. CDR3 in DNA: TGTGCCAGCAGCTCACCGGGACAAGTATACAATGAGCAGTTCTTC.

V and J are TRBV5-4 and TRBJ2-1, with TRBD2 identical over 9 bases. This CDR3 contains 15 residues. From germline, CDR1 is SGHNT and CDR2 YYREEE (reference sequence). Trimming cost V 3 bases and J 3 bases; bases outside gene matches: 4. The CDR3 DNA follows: TGTGCCAGCAGCTCAAGCGGGGGGAACTACAATGAGCAGTTCTTC. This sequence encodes CASSSSGGNYNEQFF.

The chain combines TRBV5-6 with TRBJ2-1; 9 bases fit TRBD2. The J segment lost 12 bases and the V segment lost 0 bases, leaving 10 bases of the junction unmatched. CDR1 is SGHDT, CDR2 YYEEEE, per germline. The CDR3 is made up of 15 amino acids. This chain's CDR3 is CASSLARAGGKRQFF. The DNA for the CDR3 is TGTGCCAGCAGCTTGGCCCGAGCGGGGGGAAAACGGCAGTTCTTC.

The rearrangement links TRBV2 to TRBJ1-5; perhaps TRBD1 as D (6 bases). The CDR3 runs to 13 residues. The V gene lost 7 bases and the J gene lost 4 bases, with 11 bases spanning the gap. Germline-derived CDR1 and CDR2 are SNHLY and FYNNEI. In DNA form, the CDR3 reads TGTGCCAGCACCGAGGGGGAGAATCAGCCCCAGCATTTT. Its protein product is CASTEGENQPQHF.

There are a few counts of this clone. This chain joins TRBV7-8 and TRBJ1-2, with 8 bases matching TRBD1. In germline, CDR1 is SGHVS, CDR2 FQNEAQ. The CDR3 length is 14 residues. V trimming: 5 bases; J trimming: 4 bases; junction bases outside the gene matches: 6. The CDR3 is CASSPDRGAYGYTF. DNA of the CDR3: TGTGCCAGCAGCCCCGACAGGGGAGCCTATGGCTACACCTTC.